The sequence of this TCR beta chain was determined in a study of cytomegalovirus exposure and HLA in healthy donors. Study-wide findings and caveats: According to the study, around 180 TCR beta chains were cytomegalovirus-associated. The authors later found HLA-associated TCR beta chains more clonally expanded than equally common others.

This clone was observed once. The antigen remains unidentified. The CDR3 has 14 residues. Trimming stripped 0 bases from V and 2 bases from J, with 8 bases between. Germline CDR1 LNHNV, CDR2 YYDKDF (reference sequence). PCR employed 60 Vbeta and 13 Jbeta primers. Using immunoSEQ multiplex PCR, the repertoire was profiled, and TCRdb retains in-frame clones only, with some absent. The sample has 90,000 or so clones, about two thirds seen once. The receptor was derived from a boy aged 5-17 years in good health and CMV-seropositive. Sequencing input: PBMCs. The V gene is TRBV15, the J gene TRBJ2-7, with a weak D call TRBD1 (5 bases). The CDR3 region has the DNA TGTGCCACCAGCAGAGATTGGGGCGCCTACGAGCAGTACTTC. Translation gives CATSRDWGAYEQYF.